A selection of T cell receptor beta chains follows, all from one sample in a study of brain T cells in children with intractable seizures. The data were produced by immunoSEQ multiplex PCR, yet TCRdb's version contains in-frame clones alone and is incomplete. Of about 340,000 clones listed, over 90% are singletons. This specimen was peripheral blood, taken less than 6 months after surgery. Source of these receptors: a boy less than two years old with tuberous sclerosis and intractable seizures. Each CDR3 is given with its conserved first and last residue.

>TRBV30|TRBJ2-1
CAWSRLATRNEQFF
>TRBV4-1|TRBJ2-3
CASSQPRTGGRTDTQYF
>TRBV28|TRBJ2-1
CASSLVGLALNEQFF
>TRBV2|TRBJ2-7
CASRDLLRGYEQYF
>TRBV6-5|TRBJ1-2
CASRPGTGEGYTF
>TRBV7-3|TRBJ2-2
CASSFSGSEELFF
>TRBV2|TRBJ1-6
CASTSQTHNSPLHF
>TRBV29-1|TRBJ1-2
CSVEATGRTYGYTF
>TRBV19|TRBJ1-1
CASGGLNTEAFF
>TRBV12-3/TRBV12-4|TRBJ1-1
CASSFGAEAFF
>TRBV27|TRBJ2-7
CASSLLPGTGGYEQYF
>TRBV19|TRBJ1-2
CASSIGPDWSYGYTF
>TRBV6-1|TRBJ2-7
CASSVYRGTSGGLYEQYF
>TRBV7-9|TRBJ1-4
CASSFRDRGYEKLFF
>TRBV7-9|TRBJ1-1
CASSLTANTEAFF
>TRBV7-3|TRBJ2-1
CASSQGLAGGRQFF
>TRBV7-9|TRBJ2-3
CASSLAPAGTDTQYF
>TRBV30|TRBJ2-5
CAWTSGFQETQYF
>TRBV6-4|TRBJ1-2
CARDNGYTF
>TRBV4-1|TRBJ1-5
CASSQEAGGPQHF
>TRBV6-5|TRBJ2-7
CASSTSGRIYEQYF
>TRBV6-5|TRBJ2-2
CASSYLPSFPGELFF
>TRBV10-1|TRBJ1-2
CASSEFDREGITF
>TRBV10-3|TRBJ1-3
CAISWSESLSGNTIYF
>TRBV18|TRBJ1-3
CASSSNNGNTIYF
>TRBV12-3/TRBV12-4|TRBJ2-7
CASSFRLDKQYF
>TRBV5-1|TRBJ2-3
CASTSGAGGDTQYF
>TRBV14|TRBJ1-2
CASSQQNRGRSGYTF
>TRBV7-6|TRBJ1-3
CASSLDGNTIYF
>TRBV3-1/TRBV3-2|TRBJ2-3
CASRSLSADDTDTQYF
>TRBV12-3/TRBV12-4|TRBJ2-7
CASRASVDEQYF
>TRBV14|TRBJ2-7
CASSPSRHKGYEQYF
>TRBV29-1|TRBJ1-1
CSVDGHLNTEAFF
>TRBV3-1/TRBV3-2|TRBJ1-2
CASSLGALYGYTF
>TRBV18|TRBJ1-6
CASSLTDRAGESPLHF
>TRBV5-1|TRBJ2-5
CASSIGSASGGQETQYF
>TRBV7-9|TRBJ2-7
CASSSREVHEQYF
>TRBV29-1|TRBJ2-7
CSVEVGSPLYEQYF
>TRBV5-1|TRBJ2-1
CASSLTSYNEQFF
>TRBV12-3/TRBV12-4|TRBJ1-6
CATGDSHSPLHF
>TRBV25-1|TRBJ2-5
CASSEAGVWETQYF
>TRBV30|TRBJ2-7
CAWSVGTGSRGYEQYF
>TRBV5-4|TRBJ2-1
CAVQGETYNEQFF
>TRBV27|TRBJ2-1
CASSFLGMGEQFF
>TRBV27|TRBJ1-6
CASSRLDRGNSPLHF
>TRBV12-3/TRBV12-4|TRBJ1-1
CASSFRVNTEAFF
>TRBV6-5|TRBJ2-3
CASSTSAESTDTQYF
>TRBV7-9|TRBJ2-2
CASTDLDRVVTGELFF